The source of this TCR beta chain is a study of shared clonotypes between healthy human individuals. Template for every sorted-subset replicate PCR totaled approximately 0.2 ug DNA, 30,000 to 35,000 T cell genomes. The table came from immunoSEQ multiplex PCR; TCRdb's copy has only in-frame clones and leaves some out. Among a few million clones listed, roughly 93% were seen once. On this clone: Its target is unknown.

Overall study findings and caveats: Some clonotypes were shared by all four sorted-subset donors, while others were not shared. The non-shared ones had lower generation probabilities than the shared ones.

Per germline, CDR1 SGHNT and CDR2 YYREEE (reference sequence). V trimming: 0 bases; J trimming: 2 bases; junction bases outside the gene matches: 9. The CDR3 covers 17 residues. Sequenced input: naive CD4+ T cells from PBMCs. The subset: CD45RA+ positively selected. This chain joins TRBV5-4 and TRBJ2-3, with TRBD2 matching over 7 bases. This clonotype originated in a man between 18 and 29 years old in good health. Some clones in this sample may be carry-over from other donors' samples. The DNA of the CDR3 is TGTGCCAGCAGCTTGGTCTTGGAAGCGGGGCACACAGATACGCAGTATTTT. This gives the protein CASSLVLEAGHTDTQYF.